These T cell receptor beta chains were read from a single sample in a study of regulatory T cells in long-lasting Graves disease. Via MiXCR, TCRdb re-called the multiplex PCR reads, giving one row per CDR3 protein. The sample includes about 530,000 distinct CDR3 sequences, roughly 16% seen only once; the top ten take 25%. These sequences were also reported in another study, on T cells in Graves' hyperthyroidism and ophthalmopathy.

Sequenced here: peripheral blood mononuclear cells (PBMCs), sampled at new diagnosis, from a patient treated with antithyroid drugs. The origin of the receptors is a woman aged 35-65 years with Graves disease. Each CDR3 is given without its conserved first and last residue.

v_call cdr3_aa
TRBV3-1 ASSQEVAGGPTNEQF
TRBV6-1 ASRLQTGSPSPLH
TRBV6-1 ASRDYTNTEAF
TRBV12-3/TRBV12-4 ASNPLGTDGGYT
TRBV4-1 ASSQAGESYNSPLH
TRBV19 ASSVLPEGNSPLH
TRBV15 ATSRVGGDADTQY
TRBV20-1 SASGPGYEQY
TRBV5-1 ASSSLGGAGEKLF
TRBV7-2 ASSRTQGMKKLF
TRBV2 ASIRDLQRTQY
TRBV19 ASSIDRGANYGYT
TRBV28 ASSTGQGYNEQF
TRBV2 ASSLGLPTGELF
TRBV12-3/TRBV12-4 ASSSGSWDEQF
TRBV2 ASSEGSAYEQY
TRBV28 ASRKGTDSNQPQH
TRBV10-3 AIRAFGYYGYT
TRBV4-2 ASSQETGREKLF
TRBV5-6 ASRSRAGDYGYT
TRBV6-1 ASSEQVYQPQH
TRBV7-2 ASSLRGKNTEAF
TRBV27 ASSPRYGLNTEAF
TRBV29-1 SVGVAGESSYNEQF
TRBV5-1 ASSLAQGATDTQY
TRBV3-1 ASSQVGTGGYGYT
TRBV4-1 ASSRLRGDRTSSGTQY
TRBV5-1 ASSETGQIGNSPLH
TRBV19 ASSPRGQFGRAAIFGNQPQH
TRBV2 ASSVEGLGQPQH
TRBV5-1 ASSKDRAETQY
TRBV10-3 AISESGGGPDTEAF
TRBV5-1 ASNEGSQEYGYT
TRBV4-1 ASSQDRVDGELF
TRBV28 ASSSLRQGRQETQY
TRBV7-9 ASSLVGVQGQETQY
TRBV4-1 ASSPTGEVSPLH
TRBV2 ASTPGADTEAF
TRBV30 AWTGTSGVNEQF
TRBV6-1 ASRGGSNEQF
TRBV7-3 ASSLDGSQPQH
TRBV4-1 ASSRGQGAKLGGEKLF
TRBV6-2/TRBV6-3 ASSYSIHSVETQY
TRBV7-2 ASSFVGGSTYEQY